Each of the 9 T cell receptor beta chains below was sequenced from the same sample in a study of regulatory T cells in long-lasting Graves disease. Stated time point: newly diagnosed GD, antithyroid drugs for less than 3 months. There was RNA extracted from PBMCs, and the TCR library was made from it. The authors built TCR beta libraries using iRepertoire HTBI primers and Arm-PCR of CDR3 regions. Each CDR3 protein is one row after TCRdb ran MiXCR on the multiplex PCR reads. The sample records about 370,000 distinct CDR3 sequences, roughly 15% being singletons. The specimen comprised peripheral blood mononuclear cells (PBMCs), sampled at new diagnosis, from a patient treated with antithyroid drugs. The source of these receptors is a female donor with Graves disease.

This clonotype showed up many times. CDR3 residues: CASTSPGNGYTF. As DNA, the CDR3 is TGTGCCAGCACCAGCCCAGGGAATGGCTACACCTTC. This chain uses TRBV27 with TRBJ1-2, with a weak D call TRBD1 (5 bases). Looked up from germline, CDR1 is MNHEY and CDR2 is SMNVEV (reference sequence). Trimming stripped 7 bases from V and 6 bases from J, with 12 bases between. This CDR3 is built from 12 residues.

This clonotype was detected ten times or more. The genes are TRBV6-1 and TRBJ1-6; D not certain. V lost 4 bases, J lost 4 bases, and 14 bases lay in between. The CDR3 covers 16 residues. Germline lookup yields CDR1 MNHNS and CDR2 SASEGT. The CDR3 loop reads CASSGNGIHYNSPLHF. CDR3 sequence (DNA): TGTGCCAGCAGTGGCAACGGGATTCATTATAATTCACCCCTCCACTTT.

This clonotype was detected ten times or more. This chain connects TRBV20-1 to TRBJ1-1; perhaps TRBD1 as D (6 bases). CDR1 is DFQATT and CDR2 is SNEGSKA in the germline V gene (reference sequence). Trimming took off 0 bases at V and 6 bases at J, with 14 bases between the two ends. CDR3 length: 14 residues. CDR3 sequence (DNA): TGCAGTGCTAGAGATTCTGGGGGGGCCCCTGAAGCTTTCTTT. Protein product: CSARDSGGAPEAFF.

The gene calls are TRBV3-1 and TRBJ2-1, with 11 bases identical to TRBD1. The CDR3 is 13 residues long. With 4 bases clipped from V and 8 bases from J, the junction kept 1 base outside the gene matches. The germline V gene encodes CDR1 LGHDT and CDR2 YNNKEL (reference sequence). The CDR3 nucleotides read TGTGCCAGCAGCCGGACAGGGGGCGATGAGCAGTTCTTC. Amino acid sequence: CASSRTGGDEQFF.

This clonotype has a count of ten or more. Here the CDR3 reads CASSFPPGQQGGYNEQFF. The DNA for the CDR3 is TGTGCCAGCAGTTTCCCCCCGGGACAGCAGGGAGGGTACAATGAGCAGTTCTTC. This chain uses TRBV2 with TRBJ2-1; either TRBD1 or TRBD2 may fit D (7 bases each). The CDR3 is made up of 18 amino acids. CDR1 is SNHLY, CDR2 FYNNEI, per germline. Deletions cut 5 bases from V and 4 bases from J, with 24 bases between.

This clonotype was picked up many times. This chain uses TRBV7-2 with TRBJ2-3; 12 bases map to TRBD2. Germline values: CDR1 SGHTA, CDR2 FQGNSA. The CDR3 is made up of 16 amino acids. V was pared by 4 bases and J by 3 bases, with 5 bases of the junction left unmatched. In DNA form, the CDR3 reads TGTGCCAGCAGCTCGACTAGCGGGAGTAGAACAGATACGCAGTATTTT. Its protein is CASSSTSGSRTDTQYF.

This clonotype was recorded at least ten times. The chain joins TRBV12-5 to TRBJ2-1; 7 bases map to TRBD1. Trimming at V came to 6 bases and at J to 10 bases, leaving 27 bases not matched to a gene. CDR1 is LGHNT and CDR2 is FRNRAP in the germline V gene. The CDR3 spans 19 residues. The CDR3: CASGRPYDRESHRTYEQFF. The CDR3 nucleotides are TGTGCTAGTGGCCGACCTTACGACAGGGAGTCACACAGGACCTACGAGCAGTTCTTC. The full variable domain, its missing parts supplied by reference TRBV12-5 and TRBJ2-1, is DARVTQTPRHKVTEMGQEVTMRCQPILGHNTVFWYRQTMMQGLELLAYFRNRAPLDDSGMPKDRFSAEMPDATLATLKIQPSEPRDSAVYFCASGRPYDRESHRTYEQFFGPGTRLTVL.

This clonotype was found many times. The CDR3 bases are TGCAGCGCCGGGACGGTCACCTACGAGCAGTACTTC. It codes for CSAGTVTYEQYF. This chain links TRBV29-1 with TRBJ2-7, with D perhaps assigned TRBD1 or TRBD2 (5 bases each). V was clipped by 7 bases and J by 2 bases, with 12 bases between them. Germline CDR1 reads SQVTM; CDR2 reads ANQGSEA. There are 12 residues in the CDR3.

This clonotype was detected a few times. The chain couples TRBV7-3 to TRBJ1-1; maybe TRBD1 (5 bases). Germline values: CDR1 SGHTA, CDR2 FQGTGA. V gave up 4 bases and J gave up 0 bases, with 12 bases separating them. The CDR3 length is 15 residues. This CDR3 is CASSSSGGVNTEAFF. The DNA for the CDR3 is TGTGCCAGCAGCTCCTCGGGGGGGGTGAACACTGAAGCTTTCTTT.